Listed here are 20 T cell receptor beta chains from one sample, sequenced in a study of identical twins. MiXCR was run by TCRdb on the 5' RACE reads, yielding one entry per CDR3 protein. Among about 190,000 distinct CDR3 sequences, approximately 15% were seen once, and the ten largest hold roughly two fifths. These data are also associated with another study on T cells expressing NK-cell markers.

Sequencing was performed on CD8+ T cells sorted from blood. Every receptor here comes from a young woman in good health.

The rearrangement uses TRBV6-5 and TRBJ2-3; 8 bases are a match to TRBD2. The CDR3 is made up of 15 amino acids. CDR1 is MNHEY and CDR2 is SVGAGI in the germline V gene. After removal of 0 bases from V and 5 bases from J, the junction contained 4 bases not matched to a gene. For the CDR3, the DNA is TGTGCCAGCAGTTACTCCGGACTAGCAGGAGATACGCAGTATTTT. Protein sequence: CASSYSGLAGDTQYF.

This clonotype has just a few counts. The CDR3 end shows no conserved phenylalanine or tryptophan, and so a read error is likely. The DNA is left out, because the CDR3 cannot be placed on it with certainty; the CDR3 is given as TCRdb lists it. The chain carries TRBV2 and TRBJ2-1; TRBD1 is taken as the D call from the table, unchecked against the DNA. The length of the CDR3 is 10 amino acids, counting both ends. The germline CDR1 and CDR2 sequences are SNHLY and FYNNEI. CDR3 residues: CASSTPGQGL.

In DNA form, the CDR3 reads TGCGCCAGCAGCCAAGGCAGCGGGACAGATACGCAGTATTTT. As protein: CASSQGSGTDTQYF. The genes are TRBV4-3 and TRBJ2-3; possible D gene TRBD2, 6 bases. Germline V CDR1 and CDR2: LGHNA, YSLEER. V shed 1 base and J shed 3 bases, with 8 bases lying between them. The CDR3 has 14 residues.

This clonotype appeared a few times. This chain joins TRBV6-1 and TRBJ2-7; a possible D gene is TRBD2 (5 bases). V was trimmed by 4 bases and J by 9 bases, leaving 13 bases between them. Germline V gives CDR1 MNHNS, CDR2 SASEGT. This CDR3 contains 12 residues. CDR3 loop: CASSGGHAGQYF. As DNA, the CDR3 is TGTGCCAGCAGTGGGGGTCACGCGGGGCAGTACTTC.

This clonotype was seen more than once but under ten times. The rearrangement uses TRBV20-1 and TRBJ2-7; D might be TRBD2 (6 bases). V was cut by 7 bases and J by 6 bases, with 13 bases left in between. Germline V gene sequence: CDR1 DFQATT, CDR2 SNEGSKA (reference sequence). The CDR3 covers 11 residues. The chain's CDR3 is CSVRRGFEQYF. The CDR3 DNA follows: TGCAGTGTGAGGAGGGGTTTCGAGCAGTACTTC.

V and J are TRBV5-1 and TRBJ1-1; TRBD1 matches 7 bases. The V gene end was trimmed by 1 base and the J gene end by 6 bases; junction bases not matched to a gene: 6. This CDR3 is built from 14 residues. From germline, CDR1 is SGHRS and CDR2 YFSETQ. Here the CDR3 DNA reads TGCGCCAGCAGCTTGACAGGGGAATCCCCTGAAGCTTTCTTT. This gives the protein CASSLTGESPEAFF.

The gene calls are TRBV5-1 and TRBJ2-1; the D is unclear. The CDR3 is made up of 14 amino acids. Between the trimmed V and J ends, which lost 3 bases and 5 bases, there was a span of 12 bases. Germline CDR1 SGHRS, CDR2 YFSETQ. The CDR3 sequence is CASSSSRGDNEQFF. In DNA, the CDR3 is TGCGCCAGCAGCTCGTCCCGTGGGGACAATGAGCAGTTCTTC.

This clonotype has just a few counts. The chain uses TRBV29-1 and TRBJ2-1; 9 positions match TRBD2. This CDR3 has 13 residues. V lost 5 bases, J lost 9 bases, and 8 bases stayed unmatched. The V gene's germline CDR1 is SQVTM and CDR2 ANQGSEA. CDR3 amino acids: CSVRVAGALEQFF. The CDR3 nucleotides read TGCAGCGTTAGGGTAGCGGGGGCTCTTGAGCAGTTCTTC.

V gene TRBV10-2 combines with J gene TRBJ1-1; D not certain. Trimming removed 6 bases at V and 1 base at J, with 6 bases between. Germline-derived CDR1 and CDR2 are WSHSY and SAAADI. CDR3 length equals 12 residues. The CDR3 loop is CASRRSNTEAFF. In DNA, the CDR3 is TGCGCCAGCAGGCGATCGAACACTGAAGCTTTCTTT.

This clonotype was found many times. V and J are TRBV10-2 and TRBJ2-1; D unclear. V was clipped by 2 bases and J by 15 bases, with 8 bases between them. CDR1 and CDR2 from the germline V gene are WSHSY and SAAADI. This CDR3 comprises 10 residues. CDR3 nucleotide sequence: TGCGCCAGCAGTGAGAACATGGTGTTCTTC. It yields the protein CASSENMVFF.

This clonotype showed up just a few times. This chain uses TRBV29-1 with TRBJ2-7; D perhaps matches TRBD2 (6 bases). Germline V lookup: CDR1 SQVTM, CDR2 ANQGSEA. This CDR3 has 14 residues. The V end was cut by 5 bases, the J end by 7 bases, with 21 bases between. The CDR3 nucleotides read TGCAGCGTTAACCCGGGGGAGGCCCCCCTAGAGCAGTACTTC. Amino acid sequence: CSVNPGEAPLEQYF.

This clonotype was seen only a few times. The chain recombines TRBV7-8 with TRBJ1-5; a possible D gene is TRBD1 (5 bases). The CDR3 loop spans 17 amino acids. V was cut by 4 bases and J by 0 bases, with 16 bases left in between. CDR1 and CDR2 (germline): SGHVS, FQNEAQ. CDR3 residues: CASSSTPGKASNQPQHF. The CDR3 DNA sequence: TGTGCCAGCAGCTCTACCCCAGGGAAAGCTAGCAATCAGCCCCAGCATTTT. Complete variable domain (other parts from reference TRBV7-8 and TRBJ1-5): GAGVSQSPRYKVAKRGQDVALRCDPISGHVSLFWYQQALGQGPEFLTYFQNEAQLDKSGLPSDRFFAERPEGSVSTLKIQRTQQEDSAVYLCASSSTPGKASNQPQHFGDGTRLSIL.

This clonotype has a handful of counts. The chain links TRBV27 to TRBJ2-7, with 10 positions matching TRBD1. The CDR3 length is 15 residues. The V gene end was trimmed by 7 bases and the J gene end by 9 bases; junction bases not matched to a gene: 15. In germline, CDR1 is MNHEY, CDR2 SMNVEV (reference sequence). The CDR3 sequence: CASTNTGTGVVRQYF. Written as DNA, the CDR3 is TGTGCCAGCACGAACACCGGGACAGGGGTGGTCCGGCAGTACTTC.

There are a few counts of this clonotype. This chain links TRBV12-3 or TRBV12-4 with TRBJ2-7, with a weak D call TRBD2 (6 bases). V shed 4 bases and J shed 2 bases, with 15 bases lying between them. The CDR3 consists of 15 residues. The CDR3 DNA reads TGTGCCAGCAGTTCCGGGACTCTCCATCCCTACGAGCAGTACTTC. Translated, it gives CASSSGTLHPYEQYF.

The chain's CDR3 is CASSPDNPRQPQHF. CDR3 sequence (DNA): TGTGCCAGCAGCCCGGACAACCCCCGCCAGCCCCAGCATTTT. The chain employs TRBV12-3 or TRBV12-4 and TRBJ1-5, with D maybe TRBD1 (5 bases). CDR3 length: 14 amino acids. Trimming removed 6 bases from V and 7 bases from J, with 16 bases in between.

The chain uses TRBV20-1 and TRBJ2-3, with D possibly matching TRBD2 (5 bases). This CDR3 spans 13 amino acids. Germline CDR1 and CDR2: DFQATT and SNEGSKA (reference sequence). CDR3 region: CRPLGASTDTQYF. The CDR3, as DNA: TGCAGACCCCTGGGAGCTAGCACAGATACGCAGTATTTT.

The chain is built from TRBV7-8 and TRBJ2-7; 8 nucleotides agree with TRBD2. Germline-derived CDR1 and CDR2 are SGHVS and FQNEAQ. V shed 3 bases and J 2 bases; nucleotides not matched to a gene: 6. The CDR3 extends over 15 amino acids. CDR3 region: CASSFYGGEAYEQYF. CDR3 nucleotides: TGTGCCAGCAGCTTTTACGGGGGGGAAGCCTACGAGCAGTACTTC.

This clonotype was detected a few times. The chain carries TRBV11-2 and TRBJ2-3; 13 nucleotides line up with TRBD2. The CDR3 has 19 amino acids. Germline V gives CDR1 SGHAT, CDR2 FQNNGV. V lost 5 bases and J lost 0; bases outside the gene matches: 11. The CDR3 DNA reads TGTGCCAGCAGCCGGACCCTGACTAGCGGGGGGTCTAGCACAGATACGCAGTATTTT. Translated, it gives CASSRTLTSGGSSTDTQYF.

This clonotype was detected a few times. This sequence joins TRBV12-3 or TRBV12-4 and TRBJ1-5; tentative D call: TRBD1 (6 bases). V dropped 3 bases and J dropped 5 bases, with 11 bases sitting between them. CDR3 size: 14 residues. The CDR3 is CASSLGGLDQPQHF. CDR3 coding DNA: TGTGCCAGCAGTTTGGGGGGGCTGGATCAGCCCCAGCATTTT.

V usage is TRBV7-9 and J usage is TRBJ2-5, with D possibly matching TRBD2 (6 bases). This CDR3 has 14 residues. Trimming left V 3 bases short and J 3 bases short, with 11 bases between. CDR1 is SEHNR, CDR2 FQNEAQ, per germline (reference sequence). The CDR3 region is CASSLPAGKETQYF. The CDR3 DNA reads TGTGCCAGCAGCTTGCCCGCGGGGAAAGAGACCCAGTACTTC.